This entry describes one T cell receptor (beta chain). It has no known antigen specificity. The junction differs from germline at one of its ends, possibly a read error. Different DNA sequences within this sample yield the same CDR3. The data derive from a study of brain T cells in children with intractable seizures (dated by TCRdb to the early 2020s). At the level of the whole study: A NanoString immunology panel was first used to screen resected brain tissue from 53 pediatric epilepsy surgery cases for immune gene transcripts. Among the roughly twelve selected surgery cases, eight also had pre-surgery blood sequenced, leaving four with brain tissue only.

TCR beta chain sequences were generated from genomic DNA using the immunoSEQ assay. Regarding the original processing steps: CDR3 sequences not starting with the conserved framework cysteine at position 104 were manually removed. Clonality was calculated as one minus the normalized Shannon's Diversity Index, with values ranging from 0 (maximal diversity) to 1 (oligoclonal). To check whether a given CDR3 had different frequencies in two samples, for example brain versus blood, chi-squared comparison-of-proportions tests were used. Public clonotypes were identified through searches of immuneACCESS, and similarity to known antiviral clonotypes was evaluated with the VDJdb browser. TCRdb carries this immuneACCESS record with in-frame sequences only. Its versions omit some clonotypes, under half of them owing to an unresolved V gene in the studies checked, with the rest unexplained. The D gene and trimming were derived from the DNA, and the V and J assignments and clone size from that table. For this sample the table gives 300,000 to 400,000 clones, of which over 90% were detected only once. Clones ranked in the top ten supply 5% to 7% of the sample.

Sample time point, as interpreted from the label and publication: blood from clinic visit 5 months post-surgery; TSC patient then seizure free. Surgery cases with the highest brain T cell transcript signatures were selected for TCR beta chain sequencing of brain tissue and, where available, blood. Patients had been treated with at least one anti-epileptic drug before surgery. TCR-sequenced patients were children with drug-resistant epilepsy due to tuberous sclerosis complex, focal cortical dysplasia, Rasmussen encephalitis or hemimegalencephaly. Bulk genomic DNA was isolated from unsorted brain tissue and whole blood using the Monarch genomic DNA purification kit. According to the germline V gene, CDR1 reads SGHRS and CDR2 reads YFSETQ. From the cysteine up to the phenylalanine, the CDR3 has a length of 17 residues. Of all the DNA, just the CDR3 is kept, 51 bases in frame from base 1. General conclusions and limits of the study: Viral specificity was inferred solely from CDR3 sequence similarity, and the HCMV serostatus of the patients was not known. Because sequencing depth was different between pre-surgery and post-surgery blood, clones absent from the pre-surgery sample may reflect undersampling.

The sequence joins TRBV5-1 to TRBJ2-1; TRBD2 aligns with 12 central bases. The clonotype comes from a boy under two years old with tuberous sclerosis and intractable seizures. The source was peripheral blood, collected approximately 5 months after surgery. The sequence in DNA is TGCGCCCGCAGCTTGGTCGGGCTAGCGGGGGGGCCTAATGAGCAGTTCTTC. The translation is CARSLVGLAGGPNEQFF. Outside the CDR3, residues come from the reference TRBV5-1 and TRBJ2-1 proteins, so the full variable domain is: KAGVTQTPRYLIKTRGQQVTLSCSPISGHRSVSWYQQTPGQGLQFLFEYFSETQRNKGNFPGRFSGRQFSNSRSEMNVSTLELGDSALYLCARSLVGLAGGPNEQFFGPGTRLTVL.